Reported below is one T cell receptor beta chain. Source study methods: It was from reference gene primer amplification that nucleated cell counts were estimated. Data came from immunoSEQ multiplex PCR; TCRdb stores just in-frame clones and leaves some out. From that table come the V and J calls and clone size; the DNA was used to work out D and trimming. The table records tens of thousands of clones, 87% of them present only once. This sample is drawn from a study of blood T cell repertoires in COVID-19. Background on the study: From the United States, Italy and Spain came samples of acute and convalescent COVID-19.

Germline trimming cut 5 bases from V and 6 bases from J; bases unmatched to any gene: 6. This CDR3 has 13 amino acids. The sequence was obtained from a man between 45 and 60 years old with active COVID-19. Material: peripheral blood. The gene calls are TRBV12-3 or TRBV12-4 and TRBJ2-7; 8 nucleotides align to TRBD2. The DNA for the CDR3 is TGTGCCAGCAGTGGGACTAGTCGCGGCGAGCAGTACTTC. Translating it yields CASSGTSRGEQYF.